The 3 T cell receptor beta chains reported below all come from one sample, sequenced in a study of patients and donors after allogeneic stem cell transplantation. TCRdb reprocessed the RT-PCR reads with MiXCR, giving one entry per CDR3 protein. The sample holds 100,000 to 130,000 distinct CDR3 sequences, approximately 35% seen once. The material sequenced was blood, either unsorted or a sorted T cell fraction (not recorded which). These receptors were taken from a human donor who was either an allogeneic HSCT recipient or a stem cell or donor lymphocyte infusion donor (not recorded which). It is not recorded whose cells these are; they may come from a transplant donor.

This rearrangement joins TRBV20-1 to TRBJ2-5; possible D gene TRBD1, 6 bases. The V gene's germline CDR1 is DFQATT and CDR2 SNEGSKA (reference sequence). This CDR3 region has 13 residues. Trimming pared 6 bases from V and 3 bases from J, leaving 14 bases between. Written as DNA, the CDR3 is TGCAGTGCCCCAGGGGCAGGAAAAGAGACCCAGTACTTC. Protein sequence: CSAPGAGKETQYF.

V usage is TRBV12-3 or TRBV12-4 and J usage is TRBJ1-5, with 7 positions matching TRBD1. This CDR3 comprises 14 residues. With V trimmed by 3 bases and J by 3 bases, 2 bases remained unmatched. CDR3: CASSFTGVNQPQHF. The CDR3 DNA reads TGTGCCAGCAGTTTCACAGGGGTCAATCAGCCCCAGCATTTT.

CDR3 sequence (DNA): TGTGCCAGCGCGATACTCAATCAGCCCCAGCATTTT. Its protein is CASAILNQPQHF. The chain uses TRBV6-2 or TRBV6-3 and TRBJ1-5; D is uncertain. The CDR3 has 12 residues. The V and J ends lost 8 bases and 3 bases respectively, with 8 bases between them. Germline V CDR1 and CDR2: MNHEY, SVGEGT.